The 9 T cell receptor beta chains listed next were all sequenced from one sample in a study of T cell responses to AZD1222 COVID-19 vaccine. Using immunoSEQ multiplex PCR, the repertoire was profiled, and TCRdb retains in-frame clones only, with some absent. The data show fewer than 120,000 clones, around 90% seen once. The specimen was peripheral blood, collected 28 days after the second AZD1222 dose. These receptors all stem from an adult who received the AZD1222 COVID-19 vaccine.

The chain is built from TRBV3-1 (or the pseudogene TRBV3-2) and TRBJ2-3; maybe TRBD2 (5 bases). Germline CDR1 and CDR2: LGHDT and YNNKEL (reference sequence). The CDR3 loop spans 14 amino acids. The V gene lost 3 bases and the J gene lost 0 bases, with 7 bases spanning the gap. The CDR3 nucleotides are TGTGCCAGCAGCCATTGGACTAGCACAGATACGCAGTATTTT. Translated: CASSHWTSTDTQYF.

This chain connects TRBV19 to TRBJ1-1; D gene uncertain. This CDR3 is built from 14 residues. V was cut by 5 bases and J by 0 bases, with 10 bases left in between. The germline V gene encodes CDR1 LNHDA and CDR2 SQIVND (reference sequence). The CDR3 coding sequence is TGTGCCAGTAGTCGAAGGGATGTGAACACTGAAGCTTTCTTT. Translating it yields CASSRRDVNTEAFF.

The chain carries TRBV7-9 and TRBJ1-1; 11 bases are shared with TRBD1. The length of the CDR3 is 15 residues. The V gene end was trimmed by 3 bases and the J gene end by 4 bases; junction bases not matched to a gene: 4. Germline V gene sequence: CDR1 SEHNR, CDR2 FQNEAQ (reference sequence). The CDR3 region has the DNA TGTGCCAGCAGCTTGTTCGGGACAGGGGGCACTGAAGCTTTCTTT. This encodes CASSLFGTGGTEAFF.

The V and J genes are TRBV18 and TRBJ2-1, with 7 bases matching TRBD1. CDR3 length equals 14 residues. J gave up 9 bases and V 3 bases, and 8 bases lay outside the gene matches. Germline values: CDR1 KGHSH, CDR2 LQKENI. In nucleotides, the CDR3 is TGTGCCAGCTCACCGCCGGGACAGATTGGTGAGCAGTTCTTC. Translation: CASSPPGQIGEQFF. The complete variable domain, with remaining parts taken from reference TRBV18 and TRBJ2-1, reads NAGVMQNPRHLVRRRGQEARLRCSPMKGHSHVYWYRQLPEEGLKFMVYLQKENIIDESGMPKERFSAEFPKEGPSILRIQQVVRGDSAAYFCASSPPGQIGEQFFGPGTRLTVL.

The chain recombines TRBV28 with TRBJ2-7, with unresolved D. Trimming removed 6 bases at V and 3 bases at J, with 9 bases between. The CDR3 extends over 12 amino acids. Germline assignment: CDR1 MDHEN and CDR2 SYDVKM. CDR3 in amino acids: CASRGQIYEQYF. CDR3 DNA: TGTGCCAGCAGGGGCCAGATCTACGAGCAGTACTTC.

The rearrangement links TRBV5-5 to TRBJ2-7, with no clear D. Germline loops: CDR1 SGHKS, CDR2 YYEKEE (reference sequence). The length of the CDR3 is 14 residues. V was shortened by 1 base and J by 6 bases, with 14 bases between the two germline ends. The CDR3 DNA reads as TGTGCCAGCAGCTTGTCTCCGGGTGAAGGCGAGCAGTACTTC. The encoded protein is CASSLSPGEGEQYF.

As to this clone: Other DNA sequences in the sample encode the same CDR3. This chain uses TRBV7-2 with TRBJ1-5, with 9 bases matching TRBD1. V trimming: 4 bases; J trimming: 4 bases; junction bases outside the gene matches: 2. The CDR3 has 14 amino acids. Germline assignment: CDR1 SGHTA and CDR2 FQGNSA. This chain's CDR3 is CASSSTGGNQPQHF. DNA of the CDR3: TGTGCCAGCAGCTCGACAGGGGGGAATCAGCCCCAGCATTTT.

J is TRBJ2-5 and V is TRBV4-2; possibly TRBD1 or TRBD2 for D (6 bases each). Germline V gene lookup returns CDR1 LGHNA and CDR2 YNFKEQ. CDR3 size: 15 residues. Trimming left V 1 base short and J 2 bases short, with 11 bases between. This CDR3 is CASSQVADRQETQYF. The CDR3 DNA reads TGTGCCAGCAGCCAAGTAGCGGACAGACAAGAGACCCAGTACTTC.

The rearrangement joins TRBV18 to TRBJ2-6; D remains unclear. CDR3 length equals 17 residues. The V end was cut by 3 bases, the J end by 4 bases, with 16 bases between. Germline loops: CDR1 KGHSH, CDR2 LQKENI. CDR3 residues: CASSPTPRSFGANVLTF. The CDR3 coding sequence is TGTGCCAGCTCACCGACGCCCCGGAGCTTCGGGGCCAACGTCCTGACTTTC.